This is a list of T cell receptor beta chains from one sample in a study of OX40 agonist ivuxolimab in advanced cancers. TCRdb's copy holds only in-frame clones and misses some; the assay was immunoSEQ multiplex PCR. The table includes about 73,000 clones, 75% to 95% detected once. This specimen consisted of CD4+ or CD8+ T cells sorted from blood, obtained in a trial of the OX40 agonist ivuxolimab. These receptors were collected from an adult with an advanced solid tumor such as melanoma, head and neck, liver or kidney cancer. Both conserved end residues are part of each CDR3. Each record gives: D gene, J gene, clone size, V gene, CDR3 protein, CDR3 DNA. A D gene is named only where the DNA matches it firmly. Clone size, where shown, is once, few, many, or a class for clones that have expanded.

d_gene: TRBD2; j_gene: TRBJ2-1; abundance: NA; v_gene: TRBV9; CDR3aa: CASSVRGRSSEQFF; CDR3nt: TGTGCCAGCAGCGTGCGCGGGAGGTCGAGTGAGCAGTTCTTC
d_gene: TRBD2; j_gene: TRBJ2-7; abundance: NA; v_gene: TRBV10-3; CDR3aa: CAISEASGSYEQYF; CDR3nt: TGTGCCATCAGTGAAGCTAGCGGGAGCTACGAGCAGTACTTC
d_gene: NA; j_gene: TRBJ2-1; abundance: NA; v_gene: TRBV6-5; CDR3aa: CASRPSGLPPFF; CDR3nt: TGTGCCAGCAGACCCTCGGGACTTCCTCCGTTCTTC
d_gene: NA; j_gene: TRBJ2-2; abundance: NA; v_gene: TRBV6-6; CDR3aa: CASSSGRDRTGELFF; CDR3nt: TGTGCCAGCAGCTCGGGGCGGGATAGAACCGGGGAGCTGTTTTTT
d_gene: TRBD2; j_gene: TRBJ2-5; abundance: NA; v_gene: TRBV7-2; CDR3aa: CASSQGSGQETQYF; CDR3nt: TGTGCCAGCAGCCAAGGTAGCGGGCAAGAGACCCAGTACTTC
d_gene: NA; j_gene: TRBJ2-5; abundance: NA; v_gene: TRBV9; CDR3aa: CASNRGAQETQYF; CDR3nt: TGTGCCAGCAACCGGGGAGCCCAAGAGACCCAGTACTTC
d_gene: TRBD1; j_gene: TRBJ2-7; abundance: NA; v_gene: TRBV7-8; CDR3aa: CASSQTGRSYEQYF; CDR3nt: TGTGCCAGCAGCCAGACAGGGCGCTCCTACGAGCAGTACTTC
d_gene: TRBD1; j_gene: TRBJ2-1; abundance: NA; v_gene: TRBV10-3; CDR3aa: CAIKTGTGRSYNEQFF; CDR3nt: TGTGCCATCAAGACCGGGACAGGTCGCTCCTACAATGAGCAGTTCTTC
d_gene: NA; j_gene: TRBJ1-1; abundance: once; v_gene: TRBV18; CDR3aa: CASSPPPDSQNTEAFF; CDR3nt: TGTGCCAGCTCACCACCACCCGACAGTCAAAACACTGAAGCTTTCTTT
d_gene: TRBD1; j_gene: TRBJ2-6; abundance: NA; v_gene: TRBV19; CDR3aa: CASSLRGSTSGANVLTF; CDR3nt: TGTGCCAGTAGCCTCAGGGGGTCGACATCTGGGGCCAACGTCCTGACTTTC
d_gene: TRBD1; j_gene: TRBJ2-2; abundance: NA; v_gene: TRBV2; CDR3aa: CASSEAAGTGNTGELFF; CDR3nt: TGTGCCAGCAGTGAAGCTGCCGGGACAGGGAACACCGGGGAGCTGTTTTTT
d_gene: NA; j_gene: TRBJ2-7; abundance: NA; v_gene: TRBV18; CDR3aa: CASSPGPRVRYEQYF; CDR3nt: TGTGCCAGCTCACCGGGACCCCGTGTTCGCTACGAGCAGTACTTC
d_gene: NA; j_gene: TRBJ1-1; abundance: NA; v_gene: TRBV6-5; CDR3aa: CASRPGPRPNTEAFF; CDR3nt: TGTGCCAGCAGACCCGGACCGAGACCAAACACTGAAGCTTTCTTT
d_gene: NA; j_gene: TRBJ2-3; abundance: NA; v_gene: TRBV6-5; CDR3aa: CASRIADTQYF; CDR3nt: TGTGCCAGCCGGATCGCAGATACGCAGTATTTT
d_gene: NA; j_gene: TRBJ2-7; abundance: NA; v_gene: TRBV6-5; CDR3aa: CASSYQGDDEQYF; CDR3nt: TGTGCCAGCAGTTACCAGGGAGACGACGAGCAGTACTTC
d_gene: NA; j_gene: TRBJ1-1; abundance: NA; v_gene: TRBV13; CDR3aa: CASSPQGGRGTEAFF; CDR3nt: TGTGCCAGCAGCCCCCAAGGGGGTAGGGGCACTGAAGCTTTCTTT
d_gene: TRBD1; j_gene: TRBJ2-1; abundance: NA; v_gene: TRBV11-2; CDR3aa: CASSARQGTYNEQFF; CDR3nt: TGTGCCAGCAGCGCGCGACAGGGCACCTACAATGAGCAGTTCTTC
d_gene: NA; j_gene: TRBJ2-5; abundance: few; v_gene: TRBV7-6; CDR3aa: CASSFQETQYF; CDR3nt: TGTGCCAGCAGCTTCCAAGAGACCCAGTACTTC
d_gene: TRBD2; j_gene: TRBJ2-7; abundance: NA; v_gene: TRBV5-1; CDR3aa: CASRLESGNRYEQYF; CDR3nt: TGCGCCAGCAGGCTGGAGAGCGGGAATCGCTACGAGCAGTACTTC
d_gene: NA; j_gene: TRBJ2-6; abundance: NA; v_gene: TRBV5-4; CDR3aa: CASSSGRPESSGANVLTF; CDR3nt: TGTGCCAGCAGCTCGGGACGACCCGAATCCTCTGGGGCCAACGTCCTGACTTTC
d_gene: NA; j_gene: TRBJ2-7; abundance: NA; v_gene: TRBV5-1; CDR3aa: CASSGGTYEQYF; CDR3nt: TGCGCCAGCAGCGGAGGTACCTACGAGCAGTACTTC
d_gene: NA; j_gene: TRBJ2-2; abundance: NA; v_gene: TRBV7-3; CDR3aa: CASSPFRSTNTGELFF; CDR3nt: TGTGCCAGCAGCCCTTTTAGGTCCACGAACACCGGGGAGCTGTTTTTT
d_gene: TRBD1; j_gene: TRBJ2-5; abundance: NA; v_gene: TRBV9; CDR3aa: CASSPPDRQETQYF; CDR3nt: TGTGCCAGCAGCCCGCCGGACAGGCAAGAGACCCAGTACTTC
d_gene: TRBD2; j_gene: TRBJ2-2; abundance: few; v_gene: TRBV7-9; CDR3aa: CASSPGLAGAGGELFF; CDR3nt: TGTGCCAGCAGCCCGGGACTAGCGGGAGCGGGCGGGGAGCTGTTTTTT
d_gene: NA; j_gene: TRBJ1-1; abundance: NA; v_gene: TRBV29-1; CDR3aa: CSAAPGDTEAFF; CDR3nt: TGCAGCGCGGCGCCAGGGGACACTGAAGCTTTCTTT
d_gene: NA; j_gene: TRBJ2-7; abundance: NA; v_gene: TRBV28; CDR3aa: CASRIPARTAAEQYF; CDR3nt: TGTGCCAGCAGAATCCCAGCCCGGACAGCTGCCGAGCAGTACTTC
d_gene: NA; j_gene: TRBJ2-7; abundance: NA; v_gene: TRBV7-3; CDR3aa: CASSLTGTQSYEQYF; CDR3nt: TGTGCCAGCAGCTTAACCGGGACACAATCCTACGAGCAGTACTTC
d_gene: NA; j_gene: TRBJ1-1; abundance: NA; v_gene: TRBV7-2; CDR3aa: CASSLVPGGAAEAFF; CDR3nt: TGTGCCAGCAGCTTAGTTCCCGGGGGCGCGGCTGAAGCTTTCTTT
d_gene: TRBD2; j_gene: TRBJ2-1; abundance: NA; v_gene: TRBV7-3; CDR3aa: CASSRTKREGAEQFF; CDR3nt: TGTGCCAGCAGTCGGACTAAGCGGGAGGGCGCTGAGCAGTTCTTC
d_gene: NA; j_gene: TRBJ1-2; abundance: NA; v_gene: TRBV10-3; CDR3aa: CAISEVSLQVSYGYTF; CDR3nt: TGTGCCATCAGTGAGGTTAGTCTCCAGGTTAGCTATGGCTACACCTTC
d_gene: TRBD1; j_gene: TRBJ2-3; abundance: NA; v_gene: TRBV28; CDR3aa: CASSFQGQGADTQYF; CDR3nt: TGTGCCAGCAGTTTTCAGGGACAGGGGGCAGATACGCAGTATTTT
d_gene: NA; j_gene: TRBJ2-1; abundance: NA; v_gene: TRBV28; CDR3aa: CASSYPNEQFF; CDR3nt: TGTGCCAGCAGTTACCCCAATGAGCAGTTCTTC
d_gene: NA; j_gene: TRBJ2-3; abundance: NA; v_gene: TRBV28; CDR3aa: CASSPGGTDTQYF; CDR3nt: TGTGCCAGCAGCCCGGGGGGCACAGATACGCAGTATTTT
d_gene: TRBD2; j_gene: TRBJ2-3; abundance: NA; v_gene: TRBV4-3; CDR3aa: CASSPPKSGRANTQYF; CDR3nt: TGCGCCAGCAGCCCCCCAAAGAGCGGGAGGGCCAATACGCAGTATTTT
d_gene: NA; j_gene: TRBJ1-1; abundance: NA; v_gene: TRBV10-1; CDR3aa: CAGPVGRANTEAFF; CDR3nt: TGCGCCGGACCGGTGGGGCGCGCGAACACTGAAGCTTTCTTT
d_gene: TRBD2; j_gene: TRBJ2-5; abundance: NA; v_gene: TRBV19; CDR3aa: CASSPGTSGKETQYF; CDR3nt: TGTGCCAGTAGCCCCGGGACTAGCGGGAAGGAGACCCAGTACTTC